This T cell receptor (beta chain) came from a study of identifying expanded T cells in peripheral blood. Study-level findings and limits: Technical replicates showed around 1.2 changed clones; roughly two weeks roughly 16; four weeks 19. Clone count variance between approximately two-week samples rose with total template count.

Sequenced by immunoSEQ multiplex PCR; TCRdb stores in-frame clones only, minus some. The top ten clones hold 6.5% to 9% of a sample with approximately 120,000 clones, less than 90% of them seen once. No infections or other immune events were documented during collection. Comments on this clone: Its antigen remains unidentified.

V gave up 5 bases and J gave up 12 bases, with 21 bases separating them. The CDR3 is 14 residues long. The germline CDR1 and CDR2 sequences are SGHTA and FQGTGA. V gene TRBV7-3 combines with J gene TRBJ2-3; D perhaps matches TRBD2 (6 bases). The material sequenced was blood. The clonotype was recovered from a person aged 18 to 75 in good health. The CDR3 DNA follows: TGTGCCAGCAGCCCGGGGGAACTCCCGCCTATACAGTATTTT. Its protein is CASSPGELPPIQYF.